These T cell receptor beta chains were read from a single sample in a study of tumor-infiltrating lymphocytes in localized non-small cell lung cancer. Measured with immunoSEQ multiplex PCR; TCRdb has only the in-frame clones, and not every one. This sample yields 10,000 to 15,000 clones, of which nearly 85% are seen a single time; 10% to 15% belongs to the top ten. The sample consisted of uninvolved lung tissue not adjacent to the tumor. The receptor set was obtained from a human donor with non-small cell lung cancer. The CDR3 runs from the conserved cysteine through the conserved F or W. D genes are given only for firm matches. Clone size is not always given. Where it is, it says once, few, many or a class for expanded clones.

once | TRBJ1-2 | 16 | TRBV4-2 | . | TGTGCCAGCAGCCAAGATATTACGGGCAGGGAGTATGGCTACACCTTC | CASSQDITGREYGYTF
. | TRBJ2-3 | 14 | TRBV6-1 | . | TGTGCCAGCATAGGGGGGGGTTCTAAAGATACGCAGTATTTT | CASIGGGSKDTQYF
. | TRBJ1-2 | 14 | TRBV12-5 | . | TGTGCTAGTGCCGCCCCAAGGGGTCGGAATGGCTACACCTTC | CASAAPRGRNGYTF
once | TRBJ1-6 | 16 | TRBV7-2 | . | TGTGCCAGCAGCTTGCACACCTACTCCTATAATTCACCCCTCCACTTT | CASSLHTYSYNSPLHF
. | TRBJ2-5 | 15 | TRBV11-2 | TRBD2 | TGTGCCAGCAGCCCCAGACTAGCGGGGCAAGAGACCCAGTACTTC | CASSPRLAGQETQYF
. | TRBJ1-2 | 12 | TRBV5-8 | . | TGTGCCAGCAGCTTGAGGGAAAATGGCTACACCTTC | CASSLRENGYTF
. | TRBJ2-4 | 16 | TRBV10-3 | . | TGTGCCAGCAGTCCGTATAAGGTTCAGGGCGGAAGCATTCAGTACTTC | CASSPYKVQGGSIQYF
. | TRBJ1-6 | 16 | TRBV19 | . | TGTGCCAGTAGTGACAAACAGGACTCCTATAATTCACCCCTCCACTTT | CASSDKQDSYNSPLHF
. | TRBJ1-1 | 15 | TRBV5-1 | . | TGCGCCAGCAGCGTGGGGGGACGGGCGAACACTGAAGCTTTCTTT | CASSVGGRANTEAFF
few | TRBJ1-1 | 15 | TRBV15 | . | TGTGCCACCAGCAGAGAAAAGGGGATGAACACTGAAGCTTTCTTT | CATSREKGMNTEAFF
. | TRBJ2-1 | 11 | TRBV20-1 | . | TGCAGTGCTGGGGCTAACAATGAGCAGTTCTTC | CSAGANNEQFF
. | TRBJ1-5 | 13 | TRBV2 | TRBD1 | TGTGCCAGCAGCAGCGACAGGGCTCAGCCCCAGCATTTT | CASSSDRAQPQHF
. | TRBJ1-2 | 17 | TRBV4-2 | . | TGTGCCAGCAGCCAAGATAATCCGGGACACACAAACTATGGCTACACCTTC | CASSQDNPGHTNYGYTF
once | TRBJ1-1 | 11 | TRBV19 | . | TGTGCCAGTAAGGGGAACACTGAAGCTTTCTTT | CASKGNTEAFF
once | TRBJ2-7 | 14 | TRBV11-3 | TRBD1 | TGTGCCAGCAGCACCGGGACAGGGAGGTACGAGCAGTACTTC | CASSTGTGRYEQYF
. | TRBJ2-5 | 17 | TRBV9 | . | TGTGCCAGCAGCGTATCAGGGGCGAGGGGGTCAGGAGAGACCCAGTACTTC | CASSVSGARGSGETQYF
. | TRBJ1-2 | 15 | TRBV5-1 | . | TGCGCCAGCAGCTTTGGCGGTATGACTAACTATGGCTACACCTTC | CASSFGGMTNYGYTF
. | TRBJ1-2 | 13 | TRBV30 | TRBD1 | TGTGCCTGGAGTGTACACAGGGGAGATGGCTACACCTTC | CAWSVHRGDGYTF
. | TRBJ1-4 | 15 | TRBV9 | . | TGTGCCAGCAGCTCCCGGGAGGGTATTAATGAAAAACTGTTTTTT | CASSSREGINEKLFF
few | TRBJ1-1 | 17 | TRBV5-1 | TRBD1 | TGCGCCAGCAGCTTGGCTGGACAGGAGGGGTTGTCCACTGAAGCTTTCTTT | CASSLAGQEGLSTEAFF
. | TRBJ1-1 | 14 | TRBV5-4 | . | TGTGCCAGCAGCTTACGACAGCTAAACACTGAAGCTTTCTTT | CASSLRQLNTEAFF
. | TRBJ1-2 | 15 | TRBV11-2 | . | TGTGCCAGCAGCTTAGAAGGATCCAGTAACTATGGCTACACCTTC | CASSLEGSSNYGYTF
few | TRBJ1-4 | 15 | TRBV12-5 | TRBD1 | TGTGCTAGTGGTTCGGGAGACAGGGGAGATGAAAAACTGTTTTTT | CASGSGDRGDEKLFF
. | TRBJ1-5 | 12 | TRBV11-2 | . | TGTGCCAGCAGGCCAGTACCCCAGCCCCAGCATTTT | CASRPVPQPQHF
. | TRBJ2-2 | 19 | TRBV7-2 | TRBD2 | TGTGCCAGCAGCTTAGTATCGCCTAGCGGGGGGGGAGGCACCGGGGAGCTGTTTTTT | CASSLVSPSGGGGTGELFF
. | TRBJ1-2 | 17 | TRBV10-3 | TRBD1 | TGTGCCATCAGCTCAGGACAGGGAAGCGTTAGGAGTGATGGCTACACCTTC | CAISSGQGSVRSDGYTF
. | TRBJ1-2 | 13 | TRBV28 | . | TGTGCCAGCAATAAAGGCCACGGGGTTGGCTACACCTTC | CASNKGHGVGYTF
few | TRBJ2-3 | 10 | TRBV10-2 | . | TGCGCCAGCAGTGAAGGTACGCAGTATTTT | CASSEGTQYF
. | TRBJ2-7 | 16 | TRBV18 | . | TGTGCCAGCTCACCACCCGGCGGGGAAAAGATGGGGGAGCAGTACTTC | CASSPPGGEKMGEQYF
. | TRBJ1-2 | 15 | TRBV4-3 | . | TGCGCCAGCAGCCAAGAGCAAAACCCTTACTATGGCTACACCTTC | CASSQEQNPYYGYTF
. | TRBJ2-7 | 17 | TRBV7-6 | . | TGTGCCAGCAGCTTAGCGGGCAGTGCCAGCCAAAGGGGCGAGCAGTACTTC | CASSLAGSASQRGEQYF
. | TRBJ2-3 | 17 | TRBV7-2 | TRBD1 | TGTGCCAGCAGCTTATCCCCGGGACAGATTAGCACAGATACGCAGTATTTT | CASSLSPGQISTDTQYF
. | TRBJ2-7 | 13 | TRBV11-2 | . | TGTGCCAGCAGCCGCGAGCTTACCTACGAGCAGTACTTC | CASSRELTYEQYF
. | TRBJ2-5 | 13 | TRBV27 | . | TGTGCCAGCAGTTACTTAGGGAGCAAGACCCAGTACTTC | CASSYLGSKTQYF
once | TRBJ1-5 | 17 | TRBV4-1 | . | TGCGCCAGCAGCCAAGACGACAGAGTTCCGAGCAATCAGCCCCAGCATTTT | CASSQDDRVPSNQPQHF
. | TRBJ2-3 | 15 | TRBV9 | . | TGTGCCAGCAGCGTAGTCAGCGGGCGCACAGATACGCAGTATTTT | CASSVVSGRTDTQYF
once | TRBJ2-2 | 12 | TRBV30 | . | TGTGCCTGGAGCCCAAACGTCGGGGAGCTGTTTTTT | CAWSPNVGELFF
. | TRBJ2-3 | 13 | TRBV25-1 | . | TGTGCCAGCAGACTAACTGGCACAGATACGCAGTATTTT | CASRLTGTDTQYF
few | TRBJ1-1 | 12 | TRBV12-5 | . | TGTGCTAGTCCCCCGGGCGACCTTGAAGCTTTCTTT | CASPPGDLEAFF
. | TRBJ1-2 | 15 | TRBV19 | . | TGTGCCAGTAACCCCCTGGGGACCGGCCACTATGGCTACACCTTC | CASNPLGTGHYGYTF
. | TRBJ2-7 | 13 | TRBV13 | . | TGTGCCAGCCACGCTATAGGGGCGGACGAGCAGTACTTC | CASHAIGADEQYF
. | TRBJ2-1 | 14 | TRBV7-2 | . | TGTGCCAGCAGCGCACAGGCCTACTACAATGAGCAGTTCTTC | CASSAQAYYNEQFF
. | TRBJ2-6 | 16 | TRBV5-1 | . | TGCGCCAGCAGCTTGGATGGGAATTCTGGGGCCAACGTCCTGACTTTC | CASSLDGNSGANVLTF
. | TRBJ1-1 | 12 | TRBV30 | . | TGTGCCTGGTCCCCGGGGGGGCCTGAAGCTTTCTTT | CAWSPGGPEAFF
. | TRBJ2-2 | 15 | TRBV5-1 | TRBD1 | TGCGCCAGCAGCTTGTTACAGGGGGACGTCGGGGAGCTGTTTTTT | CASSLLQGDVGELFF
once | TRBJ2-2 | 19 | TRBV12-5 | . | TGTGCTAGTGGTTTGGTATACTGGTCCGAGACAGAGAACACCGGGGAGCTGTTTTTT | CASGLVYWSETENTGELFF
once | TRBJ2-1 | 16 | TRBV5-1 | . | TGCGCCAGCAGCGAGACAGGCGCCCCACGGCTCGGGGAGCAGTTCTTC | CASSETGAPRLGEQFF
. | TRBJ1-4 | 16 | TRBV6-1 | . | TGTGCCAGCAGTGCACAAGACAGAGCAACTAATGAAAAACTGTTTTTT | CASSAQDRATNEKLFF
. | TRBJ2-4 | 15 | TRBV5-1 | . | TGCGCCAGCAGCTTGGAAGCAATAGCCAAAAACATTCAGTACTTC | CASSLEAIAKNIQYF